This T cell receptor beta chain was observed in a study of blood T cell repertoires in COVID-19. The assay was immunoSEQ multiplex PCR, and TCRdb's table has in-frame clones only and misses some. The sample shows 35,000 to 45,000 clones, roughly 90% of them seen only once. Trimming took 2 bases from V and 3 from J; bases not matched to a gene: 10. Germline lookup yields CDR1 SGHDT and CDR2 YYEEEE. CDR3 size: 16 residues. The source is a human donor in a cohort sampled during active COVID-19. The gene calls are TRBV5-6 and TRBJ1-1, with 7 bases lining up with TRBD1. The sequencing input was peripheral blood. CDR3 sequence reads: CASSLSSGTVYTEAFF. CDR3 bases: TGTGCCAGCAGCTTATCGTCCGGGACAGTGTACACTGAAGCTTTCTTT.